Each of the 10 T cell receptor beta chains below was sequenced from the same sample in a study of graft-versus-host responses after intestinal transplantation. TCRdb keeps only in-frame clones here, not all; method: immunoSEQ multiplex PCR. This table has about 19,000 clones, approximately 86% appearing once. Specimen: bone marrow, collected approximately 120 days after transplant. The receptors stem from a human patient who received an intestinal transplant, so some T cells may come from the graft donor.

This chain uses TRBV12-5 with TRBJ2-7; TRBD1 aligns across 8 bases. J was trimmed by 4 bases and V by 0 bases; bases with no gene match: 5. This CDR3 is 15 amino acids long. In germline, CDR1 is LGHNT, CDR2 FRNRAP. CDR3: CASGLVGGQGYEQYF. CDR3 sequence (DNA): TGTGCTAGTGGTTTGGTAGGCGGACAGGGATACGAGCAGTACTTC.

J is TRBJ1-2 and V is TRBV5-1; tentatively, D is TRBD1 (5 bases). The V end lost 2 bases, the J end lost 8 bases, and 10 bases lay between the germline ends. CDR1 and CDR2 (germline): SGHRS, YFSETQ. The CDR3 runs 12 residues. CDR3 DNA sequence: TGCGCCAGCAGCTTACCAGGGCAGGGCTACACCTTC. It translates to CASSLPGQGYTF. Looking up the rest from reference TRBV5-1 and TRBJ1-2 gives the full variable domain: KAGVTQTPRYLIKTRGQQVTLSCSPISGHRSVSWYQQTPGQGLQFLFEYFSETQRNKGNFPGRFSGRQFSNSRSEMNVSTLELGDSALYLCASSLPGQGYTFGSGTRLTVV.

This clone showed up just a few times. At one end the junction does not follow the germline gene, possibly because of a read error. Other DNA sequences of this sample code for an identical CDR3. The chain joins TRBV28 to TRBJ1-2; a weak D match, TRBD1 (6 bases). The CDR3 loop spans 17 amino acids. Germline V CDR1 and CDR2: MDHEN, SYDVKM. The CDR3 DNA follows: TGCGCCCGCCGGGGGGCGGTGAGGGGGACTCTAAACTATGGCTACACCTTC. This translates into CARRGAVRGTLNYGYTF.

V usage is TRBV6-5 and J usage is TRBJ2-5; D may be TRBD1 or TRBD2 (7 bases each). The V gene's germline CDR1 is MNHEY and CDR2 SVGAGI. The length of the CDR3 is 15 residues. Trimming left V 0 bases short and J 5 bases short, with 13 bases between. This CDR3 is CASSYSFQGGETQYF. In DNA form, the CDR3 reads TGTGCCAGCAGTTACTCGTTTCAGGGGGGGGAGACCCAGTACTTC.

The V gene is TRBV9, the J gene TRBJ2-1; D call uncertain. CDR1 is SGDLS and CDR2 is YYNGEE in the germline V gene. Trimming stripped 2 bases from V and 3 bases from J, with 9 bases between. CDR3 length: 14 amino acids. The CDR3, as DNA: TGTGCCAGCAGCGTGCGACTGGTCTACAATGAGCAGTTCTTC. It is translated as CASSVRLVYNEQFF.

The V gene is TRBV6-5, the J gene TRBJ1-2; D gene ambiguous. Trimming stripped 7 bases from V and 8 bases from J, with 17 bases between. CDR1 and CDR2 (germline): MNHEY, SVGAGI. The CDR3 is 13 residues long. CDR3 nucleotides: TGTGCCAGCAAAACACCGGGCCGCGGGGGCTACACCTTC. Its protein product is CASKTPGRGGYTF.

As to this clone: The germline gene is not matched at one end of the junction; a read error may be the cause. The rearrangement uses TRBV5-1 and TRBJ2-7, with 8 bases identical to TRBD1. Looked up from germline, CDR1 is SGHRS and CDR2 is YFSETQ. The CDR3 is 12 residues long. The CDR3 region has the DNA TGCGCCAGCAGCTTTGGGGGGACAGGTCCGTCGTTC. This sequence encodes CASSFGGTGPSF.

The V call is TRBV11-3, the J call TRBJ2-3; perhaps TRBD2 as D (6 bases). The CDR3 extends over 16 amino acids. The germline V gene encodes CDR1 SGHNT and CDR2 YENEEA. V was pared by 4 bases and J by 4 bases, with 18 bases between. Here the CDR3 reads CASSSFSGESADTQYF. The CDR3 DNA is TGTGCCAGCAGCTCTTTCTCGGGGGAGTCTGCAGATACGCAGTATTTT.

V gene TRBV6-5 combines with J gene TRBJ1-2; D is uncertain. The length of the CDR3 is 14 residues. The V end was cut by 10 bases, the J end by 0 bases, with 15 bases between. The V gene's germline CDR1 is MNHEY and CDR2 SVGAGI. CDR3 in amino acids: CATSKGRANYGYTF. For the CDR3, the DNA is TGTGCCACCTCGAAGGGTCGGGCTAACTATGGCTACACCTTC.

In this sample, this clone turned up once. V usage is TRBV5-1 and J usage is TRBJ2-5; the match to TRBD2 covers 9 bases. There are 13 residues in the CDR3. The germline V gene encodes CDR1 SGHRS and CDR2 YFSETQ. The V and J ends lost 7 bases and 2 bases, in that order; junction bases with no gene match: 3. The CDR3 coding sequence is TGCGCCAGCGCGGGAGGGGGTCAAGAGACCCAGTACTTC. Translation gives CASAGGGQETQYF.